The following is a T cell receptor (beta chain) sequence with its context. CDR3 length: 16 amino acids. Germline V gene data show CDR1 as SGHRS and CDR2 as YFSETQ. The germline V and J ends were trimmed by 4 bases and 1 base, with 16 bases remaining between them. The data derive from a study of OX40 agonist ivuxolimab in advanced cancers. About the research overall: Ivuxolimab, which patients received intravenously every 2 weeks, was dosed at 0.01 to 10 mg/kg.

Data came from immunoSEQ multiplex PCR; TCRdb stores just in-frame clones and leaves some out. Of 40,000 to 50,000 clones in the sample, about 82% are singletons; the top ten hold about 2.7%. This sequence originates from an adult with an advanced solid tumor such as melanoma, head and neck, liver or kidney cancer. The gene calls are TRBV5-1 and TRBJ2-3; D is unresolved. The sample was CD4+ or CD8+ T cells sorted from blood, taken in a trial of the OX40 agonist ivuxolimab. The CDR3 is CASSPPSFRGTDTQYF. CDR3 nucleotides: TGCGCCAGCAGCCCGCCATCTTTCCGGGGCACAGATACGCAGTATTTT.